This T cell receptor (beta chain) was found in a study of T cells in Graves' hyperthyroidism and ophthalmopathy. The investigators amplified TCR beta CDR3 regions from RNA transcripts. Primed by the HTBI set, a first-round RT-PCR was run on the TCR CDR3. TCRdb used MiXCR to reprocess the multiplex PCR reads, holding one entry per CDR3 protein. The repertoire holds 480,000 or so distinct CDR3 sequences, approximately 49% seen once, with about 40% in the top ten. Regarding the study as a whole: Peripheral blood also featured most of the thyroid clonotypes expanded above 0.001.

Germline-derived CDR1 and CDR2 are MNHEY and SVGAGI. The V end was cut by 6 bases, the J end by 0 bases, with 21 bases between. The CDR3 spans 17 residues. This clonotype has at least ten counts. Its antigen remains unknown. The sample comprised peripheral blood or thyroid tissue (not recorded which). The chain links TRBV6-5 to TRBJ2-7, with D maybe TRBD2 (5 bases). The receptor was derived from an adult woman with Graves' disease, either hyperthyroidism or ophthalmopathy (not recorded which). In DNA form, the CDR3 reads TGTGCCAGCAGGAGGGCTAGCCGTGGTGGGAGCTCCTACGAGCAGTACTTC. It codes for CASRRASRGGSSYEQYF.